The T cell receptor (beta chain) under discussion was sequenced for a study of regulatory T cells in long-lasting Graves disease. Ten or more counts support this clonotype. Sample time point: newly diagnosed GD, antithyroid drugs for less than 3 months. From PBMCs, RNA was extracted and then used to make the TCR library. To make TCR beta libraries, researchers used iRepertoire HTBI primers and Arm-PCR of CDR3 regions. Methods used by the authors: Across samples, more than 55 TRBV and more than 13 TRBJ segments were found. TCRdb re-derived calls from the multiplex PCR reads in MiXCR, one entry per CDR3 protein. TCRdb, rather than the study authors, made the V and J calls. The profile shows roughly 420,000 distinct CDR3 sequences, 15% to 18% of them singletons. The sequencing used peripheral blood mononuclear cells (PBMCs), collected at new diagnosis, from a patient treated with antithyroid drugs. The clonotype comes from a female donor with Graves disease.

CDR3 DNA: TGCGCCAGCAGCCAGAGACGATACAATGAGCAGTTCTTC. It is translated as CASSQRRYNEQFF. The chain carries TRBV4-3 and TRBJ2-1; D unclear. Germline V gene lookup returns CDR1 LGHNA and CDR2 YSLEER. The CDR3 loop spans 13 amino acids. V lost 3 bases, J lost 4 bases, and 7 bases lay in between.